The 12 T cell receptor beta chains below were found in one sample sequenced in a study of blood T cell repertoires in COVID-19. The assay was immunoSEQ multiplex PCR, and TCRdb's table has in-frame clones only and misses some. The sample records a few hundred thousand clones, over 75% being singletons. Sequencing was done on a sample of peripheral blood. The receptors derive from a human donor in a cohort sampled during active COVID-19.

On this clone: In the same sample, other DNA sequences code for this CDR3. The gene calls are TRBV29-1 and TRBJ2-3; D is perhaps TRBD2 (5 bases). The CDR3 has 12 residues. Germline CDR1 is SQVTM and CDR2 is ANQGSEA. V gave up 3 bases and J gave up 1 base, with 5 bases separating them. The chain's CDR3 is CSVEGGTDTQYF. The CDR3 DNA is TGCAGCGTTGAGGGAGGCACAGATACGCAGTATTTT.

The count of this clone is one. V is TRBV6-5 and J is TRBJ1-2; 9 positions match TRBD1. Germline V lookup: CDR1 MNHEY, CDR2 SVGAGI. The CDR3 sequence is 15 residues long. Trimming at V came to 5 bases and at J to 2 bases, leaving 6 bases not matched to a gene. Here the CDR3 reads CASSRQGQGNYGYTF. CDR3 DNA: TGTGCCAGCAGTCGCCAGGGACAGGGAAACTATGGCTACACCTTC.

CDR3: CASSRSAHEQFF. CDR3 sequence (DNA): TGTGCCAGCAGTCGAAGCGCCCATGAGCAGTTCTTC. V gene TRBV3-1 (or the pseudogene TRBV3-2) combines with J gene TRBJ2-1; the D is unclear. In germline, CDR1 is LGHDT, CDR2 YNNKEL (reference sequence). The V gene lost 6 bases and the J gene lost 8 bases, with 11 bases spanning the gap. This CDR3 spans 12 amino acids.

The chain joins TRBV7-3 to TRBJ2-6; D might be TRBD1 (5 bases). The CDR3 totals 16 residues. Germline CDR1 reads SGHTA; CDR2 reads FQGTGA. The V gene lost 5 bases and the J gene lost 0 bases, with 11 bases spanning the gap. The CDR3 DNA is TGTGCCAGCAGCCCTAAACAGGCCTCTGGGGCCAACGTCCTGACTTTC. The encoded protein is CASSPKQASGANVLTF.

The CDR3 loop reads CASSSPSGGNTGELFF. CDR3 nucleotides: TGTGCCAGCAGCTCCCCTAGCGGGGGGAACACCGGGGAGCTGTTTTTT. The chain links TRBV7-2 to TRBJ2-2; 10 bases are shared with TRBD2. Germline CDR1 and CDR2: SGHTA and FQGNSA. With 4 bases clipped from V and 1 base from J, the junction kept 3 bases outside the gene matches. The CDR3 loop spans 16 amino acids.

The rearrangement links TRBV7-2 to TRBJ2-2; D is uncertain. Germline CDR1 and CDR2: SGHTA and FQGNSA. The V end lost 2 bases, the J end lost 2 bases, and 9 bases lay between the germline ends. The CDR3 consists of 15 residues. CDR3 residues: CASSLTNPNTGELFF. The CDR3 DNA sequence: TGTGCCAGCAGCTTAACTAATCCTAACACCGGGGAGCTGTTTTTT.

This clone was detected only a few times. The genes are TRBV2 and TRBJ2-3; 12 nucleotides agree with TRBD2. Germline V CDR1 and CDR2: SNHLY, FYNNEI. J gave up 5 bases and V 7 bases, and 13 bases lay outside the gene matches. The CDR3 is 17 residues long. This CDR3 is CASTLRLAGGTKDTQYF. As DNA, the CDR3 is TGTGCCAGCACCCTAAGGCTAGCGGGGGGGACTAAAGATACGCAGTATTTT.

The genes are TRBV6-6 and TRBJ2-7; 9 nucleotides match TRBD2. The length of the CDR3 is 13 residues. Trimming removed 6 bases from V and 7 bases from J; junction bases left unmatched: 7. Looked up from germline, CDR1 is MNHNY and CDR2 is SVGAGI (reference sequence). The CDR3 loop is CASRRAGGEEQYF. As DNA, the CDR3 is TGTGCCAGCAGGCGGGCGGGGGGGGAAGAGCAGTACTTC.

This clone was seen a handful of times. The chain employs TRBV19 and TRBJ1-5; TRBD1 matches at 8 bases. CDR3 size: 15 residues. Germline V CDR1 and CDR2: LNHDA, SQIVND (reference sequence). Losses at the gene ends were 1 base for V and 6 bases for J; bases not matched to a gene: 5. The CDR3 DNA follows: TGTGCCAGTAGTATAGGCAGGGGGCACCCTCAGCCCCAGCATTTT. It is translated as CASSIGRGHPQPQHF.

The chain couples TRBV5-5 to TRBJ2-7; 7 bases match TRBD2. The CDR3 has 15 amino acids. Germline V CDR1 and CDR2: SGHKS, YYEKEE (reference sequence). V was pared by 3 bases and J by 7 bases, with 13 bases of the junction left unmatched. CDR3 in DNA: TGTGCCAGCAGCTCGCTACTAGCGAGGCCTGGGGAGCAGTACTTC. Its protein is CASSSLLARPGEQYF.

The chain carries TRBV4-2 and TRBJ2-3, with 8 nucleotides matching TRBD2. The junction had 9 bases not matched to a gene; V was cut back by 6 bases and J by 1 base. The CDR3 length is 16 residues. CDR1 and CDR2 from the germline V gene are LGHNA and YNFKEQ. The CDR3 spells CASRYHGRGGTDTQYF. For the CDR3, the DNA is TGTGCCAGCAGGTACCACGGGAGGGGAGGCACAGATACGCAGTATTTT.

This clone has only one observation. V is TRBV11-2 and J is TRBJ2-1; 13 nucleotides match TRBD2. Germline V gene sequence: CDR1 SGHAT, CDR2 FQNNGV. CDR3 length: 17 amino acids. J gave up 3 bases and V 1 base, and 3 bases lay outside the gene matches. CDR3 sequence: CASSLARLAGGYNEQFF. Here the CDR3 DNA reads TGTGCCAGCAGCTTAGCGCGACTAGCGGGGGGCTACAATGAGCAGTTCTTC.